This T cell receptor (beta chain) was profiled in a study of CD4 T cells in relation to SARS-CoV-2 and coronaviruses listed by TCRdb under 2021. Study-wide context: HLA restriction was mapped for shared crossreactive spike epitopes using patient-derived lymphoblastoid cell lines. For other donors in the study, expansion assays were sequenced with a different, Illumina-based TCR-beta assay. At the level of individual TCR clonotypes, the study measured memory CD4+ T cell crossreactivity between SARS-CoV-2 spike protein and common cold coronavirus spike proteins. The Adaptive Biotechnologies TCR-sequencing kit was used for samples from a few pre-COVID donors and for the naive versus memory experiments, whereas the other data were Illumina-based.

As regards this clone: The clone's antigen remains unknown. Base qualities are not at hand, and no much larger clone is one base apart.

CD4+ T cells from unexposed donors were collected before the COVID-19 pandemic (2011-2018). Naive and memory CD4+ T cells were separated from cryopreserved PBMCs by first enriching for CD4 and then performing EasySep naive CD4+ T cell enrichment. The leukapheresis product for the unexposed donors was obtained through commercial purchase. Ficoll-Paque PLUS gradient centrifugation was used to isolate PBMCs from either whole blood or leukapheresis product. PBMCs were either used fresh in the expansion assay or cryopreserved at -140 degrees C. The QIAamp Micro DNA Kit was used to extract genomic DNA from the CD4+ T cells. In the germline V gene, CDR1 corresponds to SGHNT and CDR2 to YENEEA. V ends up 4 bases short and J 8 bases short, with an unmatched junction base count of 6. The CDR3 contains 14 residues, cysteine and phenylalanine counted. Of all the DNA, just the CDR3 is kept, 42 bases in frame from base 1.

DNA from uncultured naive and memory CD4+ T cells underwent immunoSEQ TCR-beta sequencing at deep resolution. The authors' analysis ran thus. Preprocessing removed nonproductive sequences and CDR3s not starting with C, not ending with F or W, or shorter than 7 amino acids. Cultured and uncultured naive and memory CD4+ repertoires were searched for previously identified spike- and CEF-reactive CDR3s. CDR3 homology was quantified as pairwise Levenshtein distance, calculated with the stringdist R package after three terminal residues were trimmed from each end. The source is immuneACCESS, and TCRdb retained only in-frame sequences with V and J called. Part of the clones is not carried over; for the studies checked, unresolved V genes explain less than half of this, and the remainder is unexplained. Clonal size and the V and J genes are those of that table, whereas D and trimming came from the DNA. The sample table shows about 65,000 clones, and over 80% are seen once. The top ten clonotypes cover 1.5% to 2% of the sample.

Overall study results and their limits: Significantly weaker SARS-CoV-2-driven expansion was shown by crossreactive clones than by monoreactive clones, consistent with antigenic imprinting. Memory CD4+ clonotypes crossrecognizing SARS-CoV-2 and at least one common cold coronavirus spike were found in around 71% of donors. Small numbers of patients and of tested TCRs limited the study. Pre-pandemic and post-infection samples were not both contributed by any donor, so tracing of the source of pre-existing responses was limited. Sequencing naive versus memory cells indicated that the assay picks up memory recall responses, not primary responses primed during culture. Crossreactivity analysis centred on spike protein, so crossreactivity against other viral proteins was not assessed.

The sequence derives from a human donor in good health. Sequencing input: memory CD4+ T cells from PBMCs. Interpreted using the paper, the cell subset or site label stands for: memory (non-naive) CD4+ T cells. The rearranged chain carries TRBV11-3 and TRBJ1-4, with 8 middle bases fitting TRBD1. The CDR3 reads as follows: CASSSTGEGEKLFF. The DNA sequence reads TGTGCCAGCAGCTCGACAGGGGAAGGGGAAAAACTGTTTTTT.